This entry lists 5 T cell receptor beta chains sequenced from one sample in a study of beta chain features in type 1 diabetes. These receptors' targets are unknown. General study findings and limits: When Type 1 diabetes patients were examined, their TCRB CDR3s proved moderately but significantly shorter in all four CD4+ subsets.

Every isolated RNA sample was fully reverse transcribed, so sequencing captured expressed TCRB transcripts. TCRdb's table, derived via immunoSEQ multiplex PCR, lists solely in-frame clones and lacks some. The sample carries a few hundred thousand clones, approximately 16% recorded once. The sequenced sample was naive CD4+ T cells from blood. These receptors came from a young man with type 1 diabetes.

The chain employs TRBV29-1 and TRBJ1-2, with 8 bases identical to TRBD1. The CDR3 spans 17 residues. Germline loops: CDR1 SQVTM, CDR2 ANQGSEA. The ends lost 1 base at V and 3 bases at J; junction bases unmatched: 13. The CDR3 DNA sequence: TGCAGCGTTGAAGGGACAGGGCGAGGAGGTCTTTACTATGGCTACACCTTC. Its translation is CSVEGTGRGGLYYGYTF.

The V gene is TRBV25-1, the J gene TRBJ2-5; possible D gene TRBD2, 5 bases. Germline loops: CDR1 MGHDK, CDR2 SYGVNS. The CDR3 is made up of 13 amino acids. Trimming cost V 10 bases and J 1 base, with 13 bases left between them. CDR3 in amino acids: CANITRVQETQYF. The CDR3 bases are TGTGCCAATATAACTAGGGTCCAAGAGACCCAGTACTTC.

CDR3 amino acids: CASSLGLAGVDTQYF. CDR3 sequence (DNA): TGCGCCAGCAGCTTGGGACTAGCGGGAGTGGATACGCAGTATTTT. This chain connects TRBV5-1 to TRBJ2-3; 12 positions agree with TRBD2. V was pared by 0 bases and J by 6 bases, with 2 bases of the junction left unmatched. CDR3 length: 15 residues. The germline V gene has CDR1 SGHRS and CDR2 YFSETQ.

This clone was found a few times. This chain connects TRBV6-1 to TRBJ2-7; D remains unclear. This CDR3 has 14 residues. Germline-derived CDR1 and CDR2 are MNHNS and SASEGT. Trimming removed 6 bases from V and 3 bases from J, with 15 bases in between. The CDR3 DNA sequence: TGTGCCAGCAGGCTGACGGAAATATACTACGAGCAGTACTTC. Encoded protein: CASRLTEIYYEQYF.

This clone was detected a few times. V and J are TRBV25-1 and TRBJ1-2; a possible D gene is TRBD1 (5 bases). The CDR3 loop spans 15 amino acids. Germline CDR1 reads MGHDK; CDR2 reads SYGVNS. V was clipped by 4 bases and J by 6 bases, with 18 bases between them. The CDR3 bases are TGTGCCAGCAGTGGATCATCCGGGACCGGAGATGGCTACACCTTC. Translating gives CASSGSSGTGDGYTF.